Following are 16 T cell receptor beta chains from one sample sequenced in a study of T cells in Graves' hyperthyroidism and ophthalmopathy. TCR beta CDR3 region amplification was performed from RNA transcripts. The TCR CDR3 first-round RT-PCR relied on the HTBI primer set. MiXCR, run by TCRdb on the multiplex PCR reads, gives a single entry per CDR3 protein. The sample lists 350,000 to 400,000 distinct CDR3 sequences, about a fifth occurring once. Input material: blood. Receptors originate from a man aged 18 to 30 with Graves' ophthalmopathy.

On this clonotype itself: A read error is possible here, since a much larger clone lies one base away. The chain is built from TRBV6-9 and TRBJ2-7; 10 bases are a match to TRBD1. V was clipped by 3 bases and J by 4 bases; unmatched bases: 6. The CDR3 is 15 residues long. CDR1 and CDR2 from the germline V gene are MNHGY and SVAAGI. The CDR3 nucleotides read TGTGCCAGCAGTTACAGCCGGACAGGGGGGTACGAGCAGTACTTC. Translation: CASSYSRTGGYEQYF.

This clonotype was seen repeatedly, ten times or more. This sequence joins TRBV7-9 and TRBJ2-2; no reliable D call. V was shortened by 5 bases and J by 7 bases, with 5 bases between the two germline ends. From germline, CDR1 is SEHNR and CDR2 FQNEAQ (reference sequence). CDR3 length: 11 residues. The CDR3 DNA is TGTGCCAGCAGCCCGGACGGGGAGCTGTTTTTT. Protein product: CASSPDGELFF.

This clonotype has only a few counts. V gene TRBV7-2 combines with J gene TRBJ1-1, with D uncertain. The V end lost 5 bases, the J end lost 0 bases, and 10 bases lay between the germline ends. The CDR3 runs 14 residues. Germline CDR1 and CDR2: SGHTA and FQGNSA. The CDR3 is CASSVSNMNTEAFF. The CDR3 nucleotides are TGTGCCAGCAGCGTCAGCAATATGAACACTGAAGCTTTCTTT.

There are many counts of this clonotype. The chain links TRBV7-9 to TRBJ2-3; the D is unclear. Trimming pared 7 bases from V and 0 bases from J, leaving 14 bases between. The CDR3 has 15 amino acids. Germline loops: CDR1 SEHNR, CDR2 FQNEAQ (reference sequence). The CDR3 DNA reads TGTGCCAGCATTGGTGGCGGCACTAGCACAGATACGCAGTATTTT. This codes for CASIGGGTSTDTQYF.

This clonotype was picked up many times. The chain links TRBV5-1 to TRBJ1-6, with D possibly matching TRBD1 (5 bases). The V and J ends lost 0 bases and 5 bases respectively, with 12 bases between them. Germline-derived CDR1 and CDR2 are SGHRS and YFSETQ. This CDR3 region has 16 residues. The CDR3 DNA reads as TGCGCCAGCAGCTTGGAGGGCCGGGGGAATAATTCACCCCTCCACTTT. This sequence encodes CASSLEGRGNNSPLHF.

In this sample, this clonotype turned up many times. The J gene is TRBJ2-2, the V gene TRBV11-2; TRBD1 agrees at 11 bases. The trim removed 5 bases at V and 6 bases at J, leaving 5 bases unmatched. CDR1 and CDR2 (germline): SGHAT, FQNNGV. The CDR3 length is 15 residues. The CDR3 DNA reads TGTGCCAGCAGCGCCGGACAGGGGGCTTCCGGGGAGCTGTTTTTT. It yields the protein CASSAGQGASGELFF.

This clonotype was detected a few times. DNA for the CDR3: TGTGCCAGCAGACCTCAGGCGGGGGCTGGGGCCAACGTCCTGACTTTC. This translates into CASRPQAGAGANVLTF. The chain combines TRBV12-3 or TRBV12-4 with TRBJ2-6; 7 bases are shared with TRBD2. This CDR3 region has 16 residues. The ends lost 6 bases at V and 2 bases at J; junction bases unmatched: 7.

This rearrangement joins TRBV7-9 to TRBJ1-1; no clear D gene. The germline V gene encodes CDR1 SEHNR and CDR2 FQNEAQ (reference sequence). The CDR3 sequence is 11 residues long. Trimming pared 5 bases from V and 8 bases from J, leaving 9 bases between. The CDR3 here is CASSPLIEAFF. The CDR3 DNA is TGTGCCAGCAGCCCATTGATCGAAGCTTTCTTT.

In its sample, this clonotype was seen many times. A read error may account for a junction end that differs from germline. V and J are TRBV12-3 or TRBV12-4 and TRBJ2-7; the D is unclear. CDR3 length equals 14 residues. In DNA, the CDR3 is TGTGCCAGCAGTCGACCCGGTGCTAACTACGAGCAATACTTC. This codes for CASSRPGANYEQYF.

In this sample, this clonotype turned up many times. The chain employs TRBV5-1 and TRBJ1-2; 8 nucleotides line up with TRBD1. This CDR3 is 15 amino acids long. V shed 4 bases and J 4 bases; nucleotides not matched to a gene: 9. In germline, CDR1 is SGHRS, CDR2 YFSETQ. The CDR3: CASSGDRGDRYGYTF. CDR3 nucleotides: TGCGCCAGCAGCGGTGACAGGGGAGATCGCTATGGCTACACCTTC.

This clonotype was seen many times. The chain recombines TRBV20-1 with TRBJ2-3, with D unresolved. CDR1 is DFQATT, CDR2 SNEGSKA, per germline (reference sequence). The CDR3 has 15 amino acids. Trimming removed 1 base at V and 0 bases at J, with 11 bases between. The CDR3 sequence is CSARGQQPSTDTQYF. The CDR3 DNA reads as TGCAGTGCTAGAGGTCAGCAACCTAGCACAGATACGCAGTATTTT.

In this sample, this clonotype turned up a few times. The chain joins TRBV12-3 or TRBV12-4 to TRBJ2-3; 13 positions match TRBD2. V was clipped by 3 bases and J by 6 bases; unmatched bases: 3. The CDR3 is made up of 15 amino acids. This CDR3 reads CASSLGLAGLDTQYF. The CDR3 bases are TGTGCCAGCAGTTTGGGACTAGCGGGGTTGGATACGCAGTATTTT.

Concerning this clonotype itself: The junction departs from germline at one end; a sequencing error may be responsible. This sequence joins TRBV10-1 and TRBJ1-5; D possibly corresponds to TRBD1 (5 bases). This CDR3 region has 16 residues. The germline gives CDR1 WNHNN, CDR2 SYGVQD (reference sequence). For the CDR3, the DNA is TGCGCCAGCAGTGAGTATCTGGAGGGGAAGAATCATCCCCAGCATTTT. It codes for CASSEYLEGKNHPQHF.

V is TRBV5-6 and J is TRBJ1-2, with D tentatively TRBD1 (5 bases). Trimming removed 1 base from V and 8 bases from J, with 12 bases in between. The CDR3 extends over 13 amino acids. Germline V gene lookup returns CDR1 SGHDT and CDR2 YYEEEE. The CDR3 protein is CASSLMGEEGYTF. DNA of the CDR3: TGTGCCAGCAGCTTGATGGGGGAGGAGGGCTACACCTTC.

This clonotype showed up many times. This chain's CDR3 is CASSFTQNTEAFF. The CDR3 DNA reads as TGTGCCAGCAGTTTCACACAGAACACTGAAGCTTTCTTT. The genes are TRBV12-3 or TRBV12-4 and TRBJ1-1; no firm D call. V lost 3 bases, J lost 1 base, and 6 bases lay in between. The CDR3 has 13 amino acids.

This clonotype was observed a handful of times. This chain links TRBV9 with TRBJ2-5; tentatively, D is TRBD1 or TRBD2 (5 bases each). The CDR3 loop spans 12 amino acids. V was pared by 7 bases and J by 7 bases, with 14 bases between. The germline V gene encodes CDR1 SGDLS and CDR2 YYNGEE. In DNA form, the CDR3 reads TGTGCCAGCCGAGGGGTTCGCGGGACCCAGTACTTC. As protein: CASRGVRGTQYF.